This T cell receptor beta chain originates from a study of blood T cell repertoires in COVID-19. Study at large: The samples span acute and convalescent COVID-19 from the United States, Italy and Spain.

Per the original data handling: Amplification of reference gene primers provided the estimated nucleated cell counts. Clones were sequenced by immunoSEQ multiplex PCR, and TCRdb holds only the in-frame ones, with some missing. V and J calls and clone size are given by that table; D and trimming were obtained from the DNA. The sample includes tens of thousands of clones, around 80% of them seen just once. Trimming removed 0 bases from V and 1 base from J; junction bases left unmatched: 14. Germline V gives CDR1 SSHAT, CDR2 FNYEAQ (reference sequence). The CDR3 is made up of 21 amino acids. V and J are TRBV7-7 and TRBJ2-2, with TRBD1 matching over 10 bases. The sequence was collected from a man in his fifties or sixties with active or convalescent COVID-19. The sequencing input was peripheral blood. The CDR3 protein is CASSLAMDRGALRGNTGELFF. For the CDR3, the DNA is TGTGCCAGCAGCTTAGCCATGGACAGGGGGGCCCTTAGGGGGAACACCGGGGAGCTGTTTTTT.